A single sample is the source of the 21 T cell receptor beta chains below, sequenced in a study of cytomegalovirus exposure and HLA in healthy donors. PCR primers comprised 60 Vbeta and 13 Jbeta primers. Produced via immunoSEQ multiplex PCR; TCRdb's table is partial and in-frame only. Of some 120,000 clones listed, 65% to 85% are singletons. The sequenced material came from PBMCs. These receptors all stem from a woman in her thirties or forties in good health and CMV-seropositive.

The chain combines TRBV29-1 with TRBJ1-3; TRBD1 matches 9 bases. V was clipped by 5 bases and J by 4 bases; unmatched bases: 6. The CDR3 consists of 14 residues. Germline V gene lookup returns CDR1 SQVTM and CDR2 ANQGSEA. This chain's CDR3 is CSVLGQGTGNTIYF. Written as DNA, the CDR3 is TGCAGCGTTCTAGGACAGGGGACAGGAAACACCATATATTTT.

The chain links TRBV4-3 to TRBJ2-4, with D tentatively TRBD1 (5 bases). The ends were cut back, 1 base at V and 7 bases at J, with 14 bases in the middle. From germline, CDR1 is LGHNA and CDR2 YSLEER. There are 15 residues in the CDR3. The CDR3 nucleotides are TGCGCCAGCAGCCAAGGGATTGGGGCGAAGAACATTCAGTACTTC. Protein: CASSQGIGAKNIQYF.

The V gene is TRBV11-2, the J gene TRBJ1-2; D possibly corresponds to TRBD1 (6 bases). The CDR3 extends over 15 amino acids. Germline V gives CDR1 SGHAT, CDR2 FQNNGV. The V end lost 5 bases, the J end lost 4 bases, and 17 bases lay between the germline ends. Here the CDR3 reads CASSQTGTSAYGYTF. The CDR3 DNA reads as TGTGCCAGCAGCCAAACCGGGACATCGGCCTATGGCTACACCTTC.

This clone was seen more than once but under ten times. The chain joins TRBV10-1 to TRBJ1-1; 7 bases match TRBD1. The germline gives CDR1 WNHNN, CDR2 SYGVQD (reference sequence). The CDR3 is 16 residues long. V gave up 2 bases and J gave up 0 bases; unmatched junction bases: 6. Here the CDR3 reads CASSEPPDRLNTEAFF. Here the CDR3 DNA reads TGCGCCAGCAGTGAGCCCCCGGACAGGTTGAACACTGAAGCTTTCTTT.

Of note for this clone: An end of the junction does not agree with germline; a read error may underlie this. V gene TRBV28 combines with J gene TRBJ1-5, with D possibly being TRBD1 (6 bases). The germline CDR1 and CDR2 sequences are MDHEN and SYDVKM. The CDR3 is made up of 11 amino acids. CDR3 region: CASSFRDTINF. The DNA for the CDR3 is TGTGCCAGCAGTTTCCGGGACACCATCAATTTT.

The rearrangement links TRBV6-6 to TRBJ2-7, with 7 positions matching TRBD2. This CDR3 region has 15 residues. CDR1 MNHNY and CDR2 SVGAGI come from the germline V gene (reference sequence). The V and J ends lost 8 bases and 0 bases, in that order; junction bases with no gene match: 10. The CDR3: CASGRGGVPSYEQYF. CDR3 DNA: TGTGCCAGCGGACGCGGGGGAGTTCCCTCCTACGAGCAGTACTTC.

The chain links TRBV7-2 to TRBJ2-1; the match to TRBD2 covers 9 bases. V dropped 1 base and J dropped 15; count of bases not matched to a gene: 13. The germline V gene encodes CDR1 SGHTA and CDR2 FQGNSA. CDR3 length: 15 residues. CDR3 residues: CASSLEASGEFYLFF. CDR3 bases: TGTGCCAGCAGCTTAGAGGCTAGCGGGGAGTTTTATCTGTTCTTC.

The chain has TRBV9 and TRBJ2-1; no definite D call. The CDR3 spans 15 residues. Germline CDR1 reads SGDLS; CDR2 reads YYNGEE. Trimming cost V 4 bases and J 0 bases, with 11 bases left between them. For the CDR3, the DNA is TGTGCCAGCAGCCCCCGTAAGAGCTCCTACAATGAGCAGTTCTTC. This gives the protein CASSPRKSSYNEQFF.

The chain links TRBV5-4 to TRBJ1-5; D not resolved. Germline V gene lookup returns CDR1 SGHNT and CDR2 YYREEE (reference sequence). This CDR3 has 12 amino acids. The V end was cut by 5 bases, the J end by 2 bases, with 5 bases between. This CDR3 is CASRRGNQPQHF. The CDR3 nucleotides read TGTGCCAGCAGGAGGGGCAATCAGCCCCAGCATTTT.

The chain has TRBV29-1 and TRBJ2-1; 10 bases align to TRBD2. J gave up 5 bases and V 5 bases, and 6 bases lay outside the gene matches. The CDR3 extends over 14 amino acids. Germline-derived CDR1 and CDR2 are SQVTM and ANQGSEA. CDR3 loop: CSVRTSGPNNEQFF. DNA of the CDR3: TGCAGCGTTCGGACTAGCGGTCCCAACAATGAGCAGTTCTTC.

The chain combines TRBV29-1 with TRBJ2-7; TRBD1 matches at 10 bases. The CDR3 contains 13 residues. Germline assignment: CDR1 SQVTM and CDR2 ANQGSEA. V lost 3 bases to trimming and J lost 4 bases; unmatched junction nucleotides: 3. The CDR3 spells CSVETGGKYEQYF. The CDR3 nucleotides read TGCAGCGTTGAGACAGGGGGCAAGTACGAGCAGTACTTC.

For the CDR3, the DNA is TGTGCCAGCAGAGGGCAGGGCAATGAGCAGTTCTTC. Its translation: CASRGQGNEQFF. The chain uses TRBV9 and TRBJ2-1; D might be TRBD1 (5 bases). V shed 5 bases and J shed 6 bases, with 9 bases lying between them. The germline CDR1 and CDR2 sequences are SGDLS and YYNGEE. This CDR3 comprises 12 residues.

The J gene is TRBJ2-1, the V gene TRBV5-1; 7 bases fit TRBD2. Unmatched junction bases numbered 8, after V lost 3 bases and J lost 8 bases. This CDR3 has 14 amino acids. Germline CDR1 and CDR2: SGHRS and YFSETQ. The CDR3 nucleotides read TGCGCCAGCAGCTACGGAGGGAGCGGGGATGAGCAGTTCTTC. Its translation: CASSYGGSGDEQFF.

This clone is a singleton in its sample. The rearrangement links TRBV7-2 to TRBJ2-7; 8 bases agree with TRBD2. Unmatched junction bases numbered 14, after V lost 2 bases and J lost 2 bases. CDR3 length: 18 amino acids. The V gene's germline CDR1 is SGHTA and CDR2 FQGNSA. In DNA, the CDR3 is TGTGCCAGCAGCTTACAAGCTCTGGCGGGGGGCCATCCCTACGAGCAGTACTTC. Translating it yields CASSLQALAGGHPYEQYF.

The CDR3 sequence: CASSPRRYQPQHF. In nucleotides, the CDR3 is TGTGCCAGCAGCCCCAGGCGCTATCAGCCCCAGCATTTT. This chain connects TRBV27 to TRBJ1-5; D call uncertain. Germline loops: CDR1 MNHEY, CDR2 SMNVEV (reference sequence). Trimming removed 6 bases from V and 5 bases from J, with 11 bases in between. CDR3 length: 13 residues.

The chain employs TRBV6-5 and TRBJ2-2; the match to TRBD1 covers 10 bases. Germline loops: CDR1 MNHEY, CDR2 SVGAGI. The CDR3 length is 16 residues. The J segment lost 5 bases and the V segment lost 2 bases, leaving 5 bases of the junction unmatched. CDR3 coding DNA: TGTGCCAGCAGTTACGGAGACAGGGGGCTGACCGGGGAGCTGTTTTTT. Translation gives CASSYGDRGLTGELFF.

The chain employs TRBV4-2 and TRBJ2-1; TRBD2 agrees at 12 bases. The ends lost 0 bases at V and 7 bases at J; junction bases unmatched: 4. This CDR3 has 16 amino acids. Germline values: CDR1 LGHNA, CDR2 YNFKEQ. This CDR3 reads CASSQETSGSLNEQFF. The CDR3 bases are TGTGCCAGCAGCCAAGAGACTAGCGGGAGCCTAAATGAGCAGTTCTTC.

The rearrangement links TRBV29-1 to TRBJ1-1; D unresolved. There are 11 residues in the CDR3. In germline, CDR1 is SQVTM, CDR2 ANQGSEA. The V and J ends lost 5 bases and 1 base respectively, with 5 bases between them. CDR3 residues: CSVQWNTEAFF. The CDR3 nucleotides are TGCAGCGTTCAGTGGAACACTGAAGCTTTCTTT.

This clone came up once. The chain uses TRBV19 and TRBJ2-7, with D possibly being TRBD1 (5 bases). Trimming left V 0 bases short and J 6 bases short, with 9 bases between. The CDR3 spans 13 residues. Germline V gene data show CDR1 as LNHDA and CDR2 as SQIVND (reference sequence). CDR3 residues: CASSIDRAAEQYF. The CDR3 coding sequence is TGTGCCAGTAGTATAGACAGGGCGGCCGAGCAGTACTTC.

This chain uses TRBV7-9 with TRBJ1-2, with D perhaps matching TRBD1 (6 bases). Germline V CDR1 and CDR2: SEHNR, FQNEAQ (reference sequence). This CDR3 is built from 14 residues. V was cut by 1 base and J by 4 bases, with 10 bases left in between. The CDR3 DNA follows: TGTGCCAGCAGCTTAGAGCAACAGGGCTATGGCTACACCTTC. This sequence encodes CASSLEQQGYGYTF.

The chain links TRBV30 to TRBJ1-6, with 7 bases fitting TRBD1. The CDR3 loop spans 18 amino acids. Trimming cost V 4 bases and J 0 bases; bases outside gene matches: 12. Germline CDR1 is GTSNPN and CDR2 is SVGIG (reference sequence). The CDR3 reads CAWNLETGVSSYNSPLHF. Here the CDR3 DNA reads TGTGCCTGGAACCTGGAAACAGGGGTCAGCTCCTATAATTCACCCCTCCACTTT.